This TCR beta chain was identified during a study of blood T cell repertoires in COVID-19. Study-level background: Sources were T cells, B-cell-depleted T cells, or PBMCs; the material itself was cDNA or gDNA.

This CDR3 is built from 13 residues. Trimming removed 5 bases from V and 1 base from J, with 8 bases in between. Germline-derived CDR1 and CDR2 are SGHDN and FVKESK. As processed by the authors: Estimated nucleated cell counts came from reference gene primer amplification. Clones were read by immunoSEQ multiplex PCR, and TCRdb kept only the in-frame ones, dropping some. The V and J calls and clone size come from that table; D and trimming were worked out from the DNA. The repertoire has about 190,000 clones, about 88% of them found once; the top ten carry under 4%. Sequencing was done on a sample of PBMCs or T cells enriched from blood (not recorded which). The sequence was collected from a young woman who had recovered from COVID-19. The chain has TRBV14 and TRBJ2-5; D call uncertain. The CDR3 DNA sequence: TGTGCCAGCAGCGGGCAGCTCCAAGAGACCCAGTACTTC. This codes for CASSGQLQETQYF.